Following are 18 T cell receptor beta chains from one sample sequenced in a study of breast tumors, draining lymph nodes, adjacent tissues. MiXCR, run by TCRdb on the multiplex PCR reads, gives a single entry per CDR3 protein. The repertoire includes approximately 6,900 distinct CDR3 sequences, roughly two fifths of them detected once, and around 42% sits in the top ten. Sequencing was done on a sample of tumor-adjacent breast tissue. Receptors originate from a female donor with breast cancer. Some clones in this sample may be carry-over from other donors' samples.

This clonotype is classed as medium-sized. The rearrangement joins TRBV6-6 to TRBJ2-7, with D tentatively TRBD1 (6 bases). The germline V gene encodes CDR1 MNHNY and CDR2 SVGAGI (reference sequence). Trimming took 8 bases from V and 2 from J, leaving 10 bases between them. The CDR3 extends over 12 amino acids. CDR3 DNA: TGTGCCAGCCGGACAGAGGCCTACGAGCAGTACTTC. It is translated as CASRTEAYEQYF.

This clonotype was seen only once. This chain links TRBV4-2 with TRBJ2-7, with 14 bases aligning to TRBD2. The V segment lost 3 bases and the J segment 5 bases; nucleotides outside the gene matches: 6. This CDR3 comprises 16 residues. Germline V gene lookup returns CDR1 LGHNA and CDR2 YNFKEQ. The CDR3, as DNA: TGTGCCAGCAGCCAGCTGGGACTAGCGGGAGATCACGAGCAGTACTTC. As protein: CASSQLGLAGDHEQYF.

This clonotype was seen once. The chain recombines TRBV10-1 with TRBJ2-3; D uncertain. The CDR3 covers 13 residues. V shed 6 bases and J shed 6 bases, with 13 bases lying between them. Per the germline V gene, CDR1 is WNHNN and CDR2 is SYGVQD (reference sequence). CDR3 bases: TGCGCCAGCAGGCCCCAGGCCACGGATACGCAGTATTTT. Translation gives CASRPQATDTQYF.

This clonotype counts as medium-sized (0.01 to 0.1%). The chain is built from TRBV7-2 and TRBJ2-7, with D hard to call. Trimming shortened V by 0 bases and J by 5 bases, and 8 bases separated the two germline ends. Germline V gene data show CDR1 as SGHTA and CDR2 as FQGNSA. The CDR3 extends over 13 amino acids. The chain's CDR3 is CASSLAVWHEQYF. Written as DNA, the CDR3 is TGTGCCAGCAGCTTAGCCGTCTGGCACGAGCAGTACTTC.

Only one count was recorded for this clonotype. The chain couples TRBV2 to TRBJ2-7; TRBD2 matches 12 bases. V gave up 6 bases and J gave up 1 base; unmatched junction bases: 4. The CDR3 sequence is 15 residues long. The germline CDR1 and CDR2 sequences are SNHLY and FYNNEI. CDR3 region: CASRPTSGGSYEQYF. For the CDR3, the DNA is TGTGCCAGCAGACCGACTAGCGGGGGTTCCTACGAGCAGTACTTC.

V is TRBV6-5 and J is TRBJ2-7, with TRBD1 matching over 7 bases. Losses at the gene ends were 0 bases for V and 5 bases for J; bases not matched to a gene: 4. The CDR3 covers 14 residues. The germline CDR1 and CDR2 sequences are MNHEY and SVGAGI. The CDR3 DNA reads TGTGCCAGCAGTTACTCCGGGACAGCCCACGAGCAGTACTTC. Protein: CASSYSGTAHEQYF.

The rearrangement uses TRBV19 and TRBJ2-1, with 10 nucleotides matching TRBD2. The CDR3 totals 17 residues. Germline loops: CDR1 LNHDA, CDR2 SQIVND (reference sequence). Germline trimming cut 5 bases from V and 6 bases from J; bases unmatched to any gene: 13. The CDR3 DNA is TGTGCCAGTAGTTCCCCCGGGCTAGCGGGAGTTGGCAATGAGCAGTTCTTC. Encoded protein: CASSSPGLAGVGNEQFF.

There are a few counts of this clonotype. The V call is TRBV20-1, the J call TRBJ1-5, with D hard to call. Germline V gene sequence: CDR1 DFQATT, CDR2 SNEGSKA (reference sequence). The CDR3 sequence is 12 residues long. With 5 bases removed from V and 4 bases from J, the gap between germline ends came to 9 bases. The CDR3 DNA is TGCAGTGCTCACCGGGGAAATCAGCCCCAGCATTTT. It codes for CSAHRGNQPQHF.

This clonotype was seen a handful of times. The chain carries TRBV7-9 and TRBJ1-1; no firm D call. The CDR3 covers 11 residues. Germline V gene lookup returns CDR1 SEHNR and CDR2 FQNEAQ (reference sequence). V was shortened by 1 base and J by 6 bases, with 3 bases between the two germline ends. The CDR3 region has the DNA TGTGCCAGCAGCTTAGTTTCTGAAGCTTTCTTT. It is translated as CASSLVSEAFF.

In this sample, this clonotype is medium-sized. The V and J genes are TRBV9 and TRBJ2-1, with TRBD2 matching over 11 bases. Germline-derived CDR1 and CDR2 are SGDLS and YYNGEE. The CDR3 is 14 amino acids. With V trimmed by 5 bases and J by 8 bases, 6 bases remained unmatched. CDR3 coding DNA: TGTGCCAGCAGTAGCGGGAGGGCCGGAGATGAGCAGTTCTTC. It encodes CASSSGRAGDEQFF.

By its share, this clonotype is medium-sized (0.01 to 0.1%). The V gene is TRBV20-1, the J gene TRBJ2-7; the D gene is possibly TRBD1 (6 bases). V was clipped by 3 bases and J by 3 bases, with 15 bases between them. The CDR3 is made up of 14 amino acids. In germline, CDR1 is DFQATT, CDR2 SNEGSKA (reference sequence). This CDR3 reads CSASPFDRSYEQYF. In DNA form, the CDR3 reads TGCAGTGCTAGTCCTTTCGACAGGAGCTACGAGCAGTACTTC.

Points on this clonotype: A much larger clone lies a single base off, so this may be a read error. V is TRBV19 and J is TRBJ2-6; 11 nucleotides agree with TRBD1. The CDR3 is 16 residues long. The V segment lost 9 bases and the J segment 2 bases; nucleotides outside the gene matches: 6. CDR1 is LNHDA, CDR2 SQIVND, per germline (reference sequence). Written as DNA, the CDR3 is TGTGCCAGGGGGACAGGGGGACGGGCTGGGGCCAACGTCCTGACTTTC. It specifies CARGTGGRAGANVLTF.

This clonotype was seen at least ten times. This chain joins TRBV19 and TRBJ2-1; 12 bases are a match to TRBD2. Germline V gives CDR1 LNHDA, CDR2 SQIVND (reference sequence). CDR3 length equals 16 residues. With 5 bases clipped from V and 2 bases from J, the junction kept 4 bases outside the gene matches. The CDR3 DNA reads as TGTGCCAGTAGTGTAGGACTAGCGGGACCCTACAATGAGCAGTTCTTC. This sequence encodes CASSVGLAGPYNEQFF.

Relative to its sample, this clonotype is medium-sized. In nucleotides, the CDR3 is TGCGCCAGCTGTTGGGGGCCGAACGAGCAGTACTTC. As protein: CASCWGPNEQYF. The V and J genes are TRBV4-3 and TRBJ2-7; D might be TRBD1 (6 bases). V lost 8 bases and J 5 bases, leaving 13 bases between the germline ends. The length of the CDR3 is 12 residues. The germline V gene encodes CDR1 LGHNA and CDR2 YSLEER.

About this clonotype itself: No conserved phenylalanine or tryptophan is present at the end of the CDR3, so a read error is the likely explanation. The rearrangement uses TRBV20-1 and TRBJ2-7; D perhaps matches TRBD1 (6 bases). Germline V lookup: CDR1 DFQATT, CDR2 SNEGSKA (reference sequence). The length of the CDR3 is 12 residues. The CDR3 DNA reads TGCAGTGCGAGCACAGGGTCCTGCGAGCAGTACTCC. As protein: CSASTGSCEQYS.

This chain links TRBV20-1 with TRBJ2-1; D remains unclear. V was pared by 3 bases and J by 0 bases, with 9 bases between. The CDR3 is 14 residues long. Germline CDR1 is DFQATT and CDR2 is SNEGSKA (reference sequence). CDR3 nucleotides: TGCAGTGCTAGCCCCGATAGCTCCTACAATGAGCAGTTCTTC. Translated: CSASPDSSYNEQFF.

J is TRBJ1-2 and V is TRBV5-5; D uncertain. Trimming cost V 5 bases and J 2 bases, with 10 bases left between them. The CDR3 sequence is 13 residues long. From germline, CDR1 is SGHKS and CDR2 YYEKEE (reference sequence). For the CDR3, the DNA is TGTGCCAGCAGGGAGGGAATCAACTATGGCTACACCTTC. Translated, it gives CASREGINYGYTF.

This clonotype was counted many times. A much larger clone is a single base away; this may be a read error. This chain connects TRBV7-9 to TRBJ2-3; possibly TRBD2 for D (5 bases). The CDR3 has 17 amino acids. The germline V and J ends were trimmed by 5 bases and 0 bases, with 18 bases remaining between them. From germline, CDR1 is SEHNR and CDR2 FQNEAQ (reference sequence). CDR3 region: CASSLGRHQYSTDTQYF. Written as DNA, the CDR3 is TGTGCCAGCAGCCTAGGGAGACACCAATATAGCACAGATACGCAGTATTTT.